The 30 T cell receptor beta chains listed next were all sequenced from one sample in a study of T-cell reconstitution after alpha-beta-depleted transplantation in children (dated by TCRdb to the mid-2010s). Reading the label with the study, this specimen's treatment or condition is: allogeneic hematopoietic cell transplantation with graft depleted of TCRalphabeta T cells and CD19 B cells. The protocol used for the library was PCR. The sample was run on an Illumina HiSeq 2500. Molecular barcoding was employed in the preparation of TCR libraries, with unique molecular identifiers being used to normalize TCRbeta repertoire quantification. The public reads were reanalyzed by TCRdb: fastp trimming at Q25, MiXCR alignment, in-frame beta chains only. Duplicate CDR3 protein sequences are folded into a single record with the most common DNA and genes. Counted in this sample were about 300,000 distinct CDR3 sequences; 10% of them appeared once. The ten largest clones represent approximately 7% of the sample.

The sample was PBMCs, taken before TCRalphabeta/CD19-depleted stem cell transplant. These receptors were taken from a boy younger than two with acute myeloid leukemia, due to receive a stem cell transplant.

This clonotype has a handful of counts. This rearrangement joins TRBV7-2 to TRBJ2-2; D perhaps matches TRBD1 (6 bases). Per germline, CDR1 SGHTA and CDR2 FQGNSA. V was shortened by 2 bases and J by 6 bases, with 13 bases between the two germline ends. This CDR3 is built from 15 residues. This CDR3 is CASSLWTVMSGELFF. The CDR3 DNA sequence: TGTGCCAGCAGCTTATGGACAGTGATGTCCGGGGAGCTGTTTTTT. The entire variable domain, with the rest obtained from reference TRBV7-2 and TRBJ2-2, is as follows: GAGVSQSPSNKVTEKGKDVELRCDPISGHTALYWYRQSLGQGLEFLIYFQGNSAPDKSGLPSDRFSAERTGGSVSTLTIQRTQQEDSAVYLCASSLWTVMSGELFFGEGSRLTVL.

This clonotype was seen repeatedly, ten times or more. The chain is built from TRBV27 and TRBJ2-1; 9 bases agree with TRBD1. Per the germline V gene, CDR1 is MNHEY and CDR2 is SMNVEV (reference sequence). V shed 2 bases and J 4 bases; nucleotides not matched to a gene: 9. The CDR3 is 17 residues long. The CDR3 protein is CASSLRFSDRGYNEQFF. As DNA, the CDR3 is TGTGCCAGCAGTTTAAGGTTTTCCGACAGGGGGTACAATGAGCAGTTCTTC.

In its sample, this clonotype was seen many times. The V gene is TRBV28, the J gene TRBJ2-1, with D perhaps TRBD2 (7 bases). V dropped 5 bases and J dropped 4 bases, with 30 bases sitting between them. CDR1 and CDR2 (germline): MDHEN, SYDVKM. This CDR3 comprises 20 residues. CDR3 protein: CASSPGRMKGGGSPYNEQFF. CDR3 nucleotides: TGTGCCAGCAGTCCGGGACGGATGAAAGGGGGAGGGAGCCCGTACAATGAGCAGTTCTTC.

This clonotype was counted at least ten times. The chain combines TRBV28 with TRBJ2-7; D is perhaps TRBD1 (6 bases). Trimming took off 5 bases at V and 5 bases at J, with 13 bases between the two ends. CDR1 is MDHEN and CDR2 is SYDVKM in the germline V gene. The CDR3 extends over 13 amino acids. The CDR3 sequence is CASSLQGIHEQYF. In DNA form, the CDR3 reads TGTGCCAGCAGTCTACAGGGAATTCACGAGCAGTACTTC. Together with reference TRBV28 and TRBJ2-7, the CDR3 gives the full variable domain: DVKVTQSSRYLVKRTGEKVFLECVQDMDHENMFWYRQDPGLGLRLIYFSYDVKMKEKGDIPEGYSVSREKKERFSLILESASTNQTSMYLCASSLQGIHEQYFGPGTRLTVT.

The chain links TRBV4-1 to TRBJ2-5, with a tentative D call TRBD2 (6 bases). The CDR3 is made up of 16 amino acids. The V gene lost 1 base and the J gene lost 0 bases, with 12 bases spanning the gap. Germline assignment: CDR1 MGHRA and CDR2 YSYEKL. The CDR3 region has the DNA TGCGCCAGCAGCCAAGTCGGAGGGATGTACCAAGAGACCCAGTACTTC. Protein: CASSQVGGMYQETQYF.

This clonotype turned up a few times. The J gene is TRBJ2-7, the V gene TRBV7-3; 8 bases align to TRBD1. The germline gives CDR1 SGHTA, CDR2 FQGTGA. The CDR3 runs to 15 residues. V was pared by 6 bases and J by 2 bases, with 9 bases of the junction left unmatched. The CDR3 loop reads CASSQSGTGPYEQYF. The CDR3 region has the DNA TGTGCCAGCAGTCAAAGTGGGACAGGACCCTACGAGCAGTACTTC.

V and J are TRBV5-1 and TRBJ2-7, with D perhaps assigned TRBD1 or TRBD2 (5 bases each). Trimming shortened V by 1 base and J by 2 bases, and 19 bases separated the two germline ends. The CDR3 covers 17 residues. Germline V CDR1 and CDR2: SGHRS, YFSETQ. CDR3 nucleotide sequence: TGCGCCAGCAGCTTGTCGACCGTCGGGGCCCAAGCCTACGAGCAGTACTTC. Protein sequence: CASSLSTVGAQAYEQYF.

CDR3 coding DNA: TGTGCCAGCAGTCCCGGCTGGAGCTCCTACAATGAGCAGTTCTTC. Translated, it gives CASSPGWSSYNEQFF. The V gene is TRBV6-1, the J gene TRBJ2-1; D remains unclear. CDR1 and CDR2 (germline): MNHNS, SASEGT. The CDR3 has 15 amino acids. Trimming took off 5 bases at V and 0 bases at J, with 11 bases between the two ends.

This chain links TRBV27 with TRBJ2-1; D is uncertain. CDR1 MNHEY and CDR2 SMNVEV come from the germline V gene (reference sequence). V was shortened by 3 bases and J by 2 bases, with 8 bases between the two germline ends. The CDR3 is 14 residues long. CDR3 coding DNA: TGTGCCAGCAGTTTGTTAGAGGCCTACAATGAGCAGTTCTTC. This translates into CASSLLEAYNEQFF.

This clonotype was observed many times. V is TRBV7-3 and J is TRBJ2-5; 7 bases match TRBD2. The V segment lost 2 bases and the J segment 3 bases; nucleotides outside the gene matches: 0. CDR3 size: 13 residues. Germline V gene sequence: CDR1 SGHTA, CDR2 FQGTGA. CDR3 sequence: CASSLGLEETQYF. Written as DNA, the CDR3 is TGTGCCAGCAGCTTAGGACTAGAAGAGACCCAGTACTTC. Supplemented by reference TRBV7-3 and TRBJ2-5, the full variable domain reads GAGVSQTPSNKVTEKGKYVELRCDPISGHTALYWYRQSLGQGPEFLIYFQGTGAADDSGLPNDRFFAVRPEGSVSTLKIQRTERGDSAVYLCASSLGLEETQYFGPGTRLLVL.

This clonotype was observed at least ten times. This rearrangement joins TRBV28 to TRBJ1-1; weak D call: TRBD1 (5 bases). V lost 3 bases and J lost 1, with 9 bases in between. CDR3 length: 14 residues. Germline values: CDR1 MDHEN, CDR2 SYDVKM. CDR3 protein: CASSFKGPNTEAFF. The CDR3 nucleotides are TGTGCCAGCAGTTTCAAGGGACCGAACACTGAAGCTTTCTTT.

This clonotype was seen a few times. The chain uses TRBV6-1 and TRBJ2-1; 8 bases line up with TRBD2. Germline V lookup: CDR1 MNHNS, CDR2 SASEGT. The CDR3 sequence is 15 residues long. Trimming removed 6 bases from V and 5 bases from J; junction bases left unmatched: 9. The CDR3 DNA reads as TGTGCCAGCAGGGACGGGGGGGTCCTCAACAATGAGCAGTTCTTC. This sequence encodes CASRDGGVLNNEQFF.

This clonotype was counted at least ten times. The rearrangement joins TRBV10-2 to TRBJ2-4; D is possibly TRBD2 (6 bases). This CDR3 spans 14 amino acids. Germline CDR1 reads WSHSY; CDR2 reads SAAADI. V was pared by 3 bases and J by 0 bases, with 6 bases between. The CDR3, as DNA: TGCGCCAGCAGTGACGGGGGAGCCAAAAACATTCAGTACTTC. Translated, it gives CASSDGGAKNIQYF.

This clonotype was detected only a few times. V usage is TRBV20-1 and J usage is TRBJ2-1, with 12 positions matching TRBD2. In germline, CDR1 is DFQATT, CDR2 SNEGSKA (reference sequence). This CDR3 is 19 amino acids long. Trimming cost V 4 bases and J 0 bases; bases outside gene matches: 13. The CDR3 loop reads CSANPGLAGGLGSYNEQFF. The CDR3 nucleotides read TGCAGTGCTAATCCTGGGCTAGCGGGAGGGCTAGGCTCCTACAATGAGCAGTTCTTC.

The gene calls are TRBV19 and TRBJ2-1; TRBD2 aligns across 12 bases. The germline V gene encodes CDR1 LNHDA and CDR2 SQIVND (reference sequence). The CDR3 sequence is 15 residues long. V was clipped by 3 bases and J by 9 bases; unmatched bases: 6. CDR3 in amino acids: CASSIAASGGGEQFF. In DNA form, the CDR3 reads TGTGCCAGTAGTATTGCGGCTAGCGGGGGGGGTGAGCAGTTCTTC.

This clonotype has a count of ten or more. This chain links TRBV12-3 or TRBV12-4 with TRBJ2-1; 10 bases match TRBD2. Unmatched junction bases numbered 1, after V lost 5 bases and J lost 6 bases. This CDR3 is built from 13 residues. The CDR3 sequence is CASSSGRANEQFF. As DNA, the CDR3 is TGTGCCAGCAGTAGCGGGAGGGCCAATGAGCAGTTCTTC.

This clonotype was counted at least ten times. The rearrangement joins TRBV12-3 or TRBV12-4 to TRBJ2-7; weak D call: TRBD1 (6 bases). CDR3 size: 15 residues. V was pared by 5 bases and J by 5 bases, with 19 bases between. The CDR3 region is CASSGGGRRSHEQYF. CDR3 DNA: TGTGCCAGCAGTGGGGGCGGACGCCGATCTCACGAGCAGTACTTC.

This clonotype was counted ten times or more. The CDR3 loop is CASSFSQETQYF. The CDR3 coding sequence is TGTGCCAGCAGCTTCTCACAAGAGACCCAGTACTTC. This sequence joins TRBV7-2 and TRBJ2-5; D gene unclear. V lost 3 bases, J lost 2 bases, and 4 bases lay in between. Per the germline V gene, CDR1 is SGHTA and CDR2 is FQGNSA. The CDR3 sequence is 12 residues long.

This clonotype was seen repeatedly, ten times or more. The chain couples TRBV27 to TRBJ2-3; no clear D gene. CDR1 is MNHEY, CDR2 SMNVEV, per germline (reference sequence). The V end lost 0 bases, the J end lost 2 bases, and 18 bases lay between the germline ends. This CDR3 comprises 18 residues. The CDR3 DNA follows: TGTGCCAGCAGTTTATCGATCTTGGCTAGTACGATCACAGATACGCAGTATTTT. Translated: CASSLSILASTITDTQYF.

This chain's CDR3 is CASSHIRLAGGSYEQYF. The CDR3 DNA sequence: TGTGCCAGCAGTCACATTAGACTAGCGGGAGGGTCCTACGAGCAGTACTTC. The chain employs TRBV6-6 and TRBJ2-7; 14 positions agree with TRBD2. The CDR3 has 17 amino acids. In germline, CDR1 is MNHNY, CDR2 SVGAGI (reference sequence). Trimming removed 5 bases from V and 1 base from J; junction bases left unmatched: 7.

This clonotype has ten or more counts. The V gene is TRBV28, the J gene TRBJ2-5, with 9 bases lining up with TRBD1. CDR3 length equals 16 residues. Germline CDR1 reads MDHEN; CDR2 reads SYDVKM. J was trimmed by 0 bases and V by 3 bases; bases with no gene match: 5. CDR3 region: CASSFFGTGHQETQYF. CDR3 in DNA: TGTGCCAGCAGTTTCTTCGGGACAGGGCACCAAGAGACCCAGTACTTC. Combining the CDR3 with reference TRBV28 and TRBJ2-5 gives the whole variable domain DVKVTQSSRYLVKRTGEKVFLECVQDMDHENMFWYRQDPGLGLRLIYFSYDVKMKEKGDIPEGYSVSREKKERFSLILESASTNQTSMYLCASSFFGTGHQETQYFGPGTRLLVL.

J is TRBJ1-1 and V is TRBV4-3; TRBD1 matches at 9 bases. V was clipped by 1 base and J by 3 bases; unmatched bases: 6. Germline V CDR1 and CDR2: LGHNA, YSLEER. CDR3 length: 16 residues. The CDR3 DNA reads as TGCGCCAGCAGCCAAGTCTGGACAGGGGAATACACTGAAGCTTTCTTT. Amino acids: CASSQVWTGEYTEAFF.

This clonotype was counted many times. Written as DNA, the CDR3 is TGTGCCAGCAGTTTGGTCCAGGACAATCAGCCCCAGCATTTT. As protein: CASSLVQDNQPQHF. V and J are TRBV12-3 or TRBV12-4 and TRBJ1-5, with D unclear. V lost 3 bases to trimming and J lost 3 bases, with 9 bases between them. The CDR3 has 14 residues.

This clonotype was found many times. The J gene is TRBJ2-5, the V gene TRBV29-1; D possibly corresponds to TRBD1 (5 bases). Per germline, CDR1 SQVTM and CDR2 ANQGSEA. The V and J ends lost 6 bases and 2 bases respectively, with 13 bases between them. The CDR3 loop spans 13 amino acids. The CDR3 sequence is CSVGRQFQETQYF. The CDR3 DNA reads TGCAGCGTGGGCAGACAGTTTCAAGAGACCCAGTACTTC.

This clonotype showed up many times. The chain has TRBV5-1 and TRBJ2-1, with a tentative D call TRBD2 (6 bases). V lost 5 bases and J 8 bases, leaving 11 bases between the germline ends. The germline CDR1 and CDR2 sequences are SGHRS and YFSETQ. The CDR3 contains 12 residues. The CDR3 reads CASRGRRDEQFF. The CDR3 DNA follows: TGCGCCAGCAGGGGTAGGAGGGATGAGCAGTTCTTC.

This clonotype appeared a few times. The CDR3 DNA is TGTGCCAGCAGCTTGTGGCAGGGGGATGTATCAGCCAAAAACATTCAGTACTTC. Its protein is CASSLWQGDVSAKNIQYF. The gene calls are TRBV11-2 and TRBJ2-4; 7 bases fit TRBD1. The V and J ends lost 3 bases and 0 bases, in that order; junction bases with no gene match: 11. In germline, CDR1 is SGHAT, CDR2 FQNNGV. The CDR3 has 18 amino acids.

Within the sample, this clonotype is large (0.1 to 1%). V usage is TRBV12-3 or TRBV12-4 and J usage is TRBJ2-7; D is ambiguous. Trimming cost V 6 bases and J 0 bases, with 12 bases left between them. This CDR3 is built from 14 residues. CDR3 protein: CASSFLSSSYEQYF. CDR3 nucleotides: TGTGCCAGCAGCTTCCTATCTAGCTCCTACGAGCAGTACTTC.

In DNA, the CDR3 is TGTGCTAGTGGTCCCCTTGGGGACAATGAAAAACTGTTTTTT. The encoded protein is CASGPLGDNEKLFF. V usage is TRBV12-5 and J usage is TRBJ1-4; the D gene is possibly TRBD1 (5 bases). The CDR3 sequence is 14 residues long. The V end was cut by 5 bases, the J end by 5 bases, with 12 bases between. Germline values: CDR1 LGHNT, CDR2 FRNRAP.

At least ten counts were recorded for this clonotype. The chain carries TRBV10-3 and TRBJ2-5, with TRBD2 as a possible D gene (5 bases). Trimming pared 2 bases from V and 4 bases from J, leaving 8 bases between. The CDR3 runs to 13 residues. Germline V gene lookup returns CDR1 ENHRY and CDR2 SYGVKD. The CDR3 DNA is TGTGCCATCAGTGAGGAGGGTTTAGAGACCCAGTACTTC. It yields the protein CAISEEGLETQYF.

The genes are TRBV21-1 and TRBJ1-2; the D call TRBD1 from the table was never checked on the DNA. TRBV21-1 is shown as a pseudogene. The CDR3 is made up of 16 amino acids. DNA for the CDR3: TGTGCCAGCAGCAAACGAACCCAGGGATCGGATTATGGCTACACCTTC. Translating gives CASSKRTQGSDYGYTF.